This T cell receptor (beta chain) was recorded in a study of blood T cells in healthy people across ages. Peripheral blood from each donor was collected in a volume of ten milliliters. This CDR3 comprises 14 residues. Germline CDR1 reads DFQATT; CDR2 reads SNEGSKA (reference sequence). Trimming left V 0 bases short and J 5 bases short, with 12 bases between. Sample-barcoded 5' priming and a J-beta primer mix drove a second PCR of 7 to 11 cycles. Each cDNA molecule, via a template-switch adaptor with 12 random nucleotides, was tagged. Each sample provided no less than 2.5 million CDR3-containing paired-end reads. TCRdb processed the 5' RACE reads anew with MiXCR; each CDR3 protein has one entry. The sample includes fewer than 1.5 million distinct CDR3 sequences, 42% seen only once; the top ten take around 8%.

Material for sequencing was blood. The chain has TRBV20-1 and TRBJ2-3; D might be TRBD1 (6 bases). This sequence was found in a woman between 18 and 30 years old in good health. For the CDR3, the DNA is TGCAGTGCTAGAGAAGCAGGGGTAGAAGATACGCAGTATTTT. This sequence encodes CSAREAGVEDTQYF.